The 18 T cell receptor beta chains below all came from one sample that was sequenced in a study of T cell clusters in autoimmune cytopenias. TRB rearrangements were amplified by touch-down multiplex PCR with mixed TRB-A/B primers. TCRdb re-called the multiplex PCR reads and catalogs CDR3 proteins one per entry, DNA excluded. The listing records around 9,800 distinct CDR3 sequences. Tens of thousands of genome equivalents of blood DNA were amplified for TRB. Another study also made use of these data, one on T cell repertoires in aging, cancer and after chemotherapy.

The sequenced material came from peripheral blood. These receptor sequences come from a human donor in good health.

The CDR3 sequence: CASGRDRGNNQPQHF. The rearrangement uses TRBV12-5 and TRBJ1-5; TCRdb's assignment of TRBD1 cannot be checked, as there is no DNA. This CDR3 has 15 amino acids. CDR1 is LGHNT, CDR2 FRNRAP, per germline.

This chain's CDR3 is CASSASDTDTQYF. The chain employs TRBV6-2 or TRBV6-3 and TRBJ2-3. Germline V gives CDR1 MNHEY, CDR2 SVGEGT. The CDR3 is 13 amino acids.

This clonotype counts as medium-sized by frequency. This sequence joins TRBV19 and TRBJ1-4; TCRdb lists TRBD1, though no DNA is available to test this call. The length of the CDR3 is 12 residues. Germline V CDR1 and CDR2: LNHDA, SQIVND (reference sequence). CDR3 loop: CASSRDNEKLFF.

This rearrangement joins TRBV12-3 or TRBV12-4 to TRBJ2-4. The CDR3 sequence is 13 residues long. CDR3 protein: CASSLTGKNIQYF.

This chain uses TRBV27 with TRBJ2-2; the D call from TCRdb, TRBD1, cannot be confirmed without DNA. There are 15 residues in the CDR3. The germline V gene has CDR1 MNHEY and CDR2 SMNVEV (reference sequence). CDR3: CASTLGGPNTGELFF.

This clonotype is called medium-sized (0.01 to 0.1%) based on its frequency. The V and J genes are TRBV6-5 and TRBJ2-7; TCRdb's assignment of TRBD1 cannot be checked, as there is no DNA. The CDR3 totals 18 residues. Germline CDR1 is MNHEY and CDR2 is SVGAGI. The CDR3 sequence is CASSYGGTGPFQSYEQYF.

Frequency places this clonotype as medium-sized. V usage is TRBV18 and J usage is TRBJ2-7; TCRdb reports TRBD1, a call that lacks DNA to check it against. The CDR3 has 13 amino acids. CDR1 and CDR2 (germline): KGHSH, LQKENI. CDR3 region: CASSPDRVGEQYF.

The chain employs TRBV7-9 and TRBJ1-1; TCRdb lists TRBD1, though no DNA is available to test this call. CDR1 and CDR2 from the germline V gene are SEHNR and FQNEAQ (reference sequence). The CDR3 loop spans 15 amino acids. The chain's CDR3 is CASRYWGQMNTEAFF.

The chain employs TRBV19 and TRBJ2-1; there is no DNA to check the TCRdb D call of TRBD1. CDR3 length: 16 residues. Germline V CDR1 and CDR2: LNHDA, SQIVND (reference sequence). This chain's CDR3 is CASTGVGQGAYNEQFF.

This chain uses TRBV10-3 with TRBJ1-6. CDR1 is ENHRY, CDR2 SYGVKD, per germline. This CDR3 is 15 amino acids long. CDR3 sequence reads: CAISDRRGDNSPLHF.

This chain connects TRBV5-4 to TRBJ2-3; TCRdb's D call of TRBD2 is untestable without DNA. The CDR3 consists of 15 residues. Germline V CDR1 and CDR2: SGHNT, YYREEE (reference sequence). CDR3 amino acids: CASSPSGGIPDTQYF.

This sequence joins TRBV18 and TRBJ1-1; lacking DNA, the TRBD1 call made by TCRdb goes unchecked. Per germline, CDR1 KGHSH and CDR2 LQKENI. The CDR3 has 15 amino acids. Here the CDR3 reads CASSPSTGGSTEAFF.

The V and J genes are TRBV6-2 or TRBV6-3 and TRBJ2-3; TCRdb names TRBD1, which stays unverified in the absence of DNA. CDR1 is MNHEY and CDR2 is SVGEGT in the germline V gene. The length of the CDR3 is 17 residues. Here the CDR3 reads CASSRLQGKAPTDTQYF.

This clonotype is labeled medium-sized (0.01 to 0.1%) based on frequency. This chain connects TRBV30 to TRBJ1-3; TCRdb proposes TRBD1, but this gene call is untestable without DNA. CDR1 is GTSNPN, CDR2 SVGIG, per germline (reference sequence). The CDR3 covers 16 residues. CDR3 region: CAWSVMGWASGNTIYF. Drawing the rest from reference TRBV30 and TRBJ1-3, the complete variable domain is SQTIHQWPATLVQPVGSPLSLECTVEGTSNPNLYWYRQAAGRGLQLLFYSVGIGQISSEVPQNLSASRPQDRQFILSSKKLLLSDSGFYLCAWSVMGWASGNTIYFGEGSWLTVV.

Its frequency marks this clonotype as medium-sized. V gene TRBV29-1 combines with J gene TRBJ2-7; the D call from TCRdb, TRBD1, cannot be confirmed without DNA. The CDR3 totals 14 residues. CDR1 and CDR2 from the germline V gene are SQVTM and ANQGSEA. The CDR3 loop reads CSVLFGTGAYEQYF.

According to its frequency, this clonotype is medium-sized (0.01 to 0.1%). The rearrangement uses TRBV6-5 and TRBJ2-3; TCRdb lists TRBD2, though no DNA is available to test this call. The CDR3 loop spans 11 amino acids. Germline CDR1 reads MNHEY; CDR2 reads SVGAGI. The CDR3 loop reads CASGTGAGQYF.

The chain uses TRBV7-9 and TRBJ2-1; TCRdb proposes TRBD2, but this gene call is untestable without DNA. Germline CDR1 and CDR2: SEHNR and FQNEAQ (reference sequence). CDR3 length: 15 amino acids. CDR3 protein: CASSPRTSSYNEQFF.

This clonotype registers medium-sized (0.01 to 0.1%) by frequency. V usage is TRBV6-1 and J usage is TRBJ2-3. This CDR3 comprises 11 residues. CDR1 is MNHNS and CDR2 is SASEGT in the germline V gene. This CDR3 is CASSVGYTQYF.